This T cell receptor beta chain was sequenced in a study of shared clonotypes between healthy human individuals. Regarding this clone: Its antigen remains unknown.

Assay execution proceeded at the deep level. The input for sorted-subset replicate PCRs was around 200 ng DNA, about 29,000 T cell genomes. Sequenced by immunoSEQ multiplex PCR; TCRdb stores in-frame clones only, minus some. The sample holds about 2.4 million clones, approximately 94% seen once. Findings and limits, study-wide: Sharing of clonotypes among donors was expected to vary with sequencing depth.

The investigators split CD4+ cells into a CD45RA+ naive subset and a CD45RA-negative memory subset. The germline V gene encodes CDR1 MNHNS and CDR2 SASEGT. The CDR3 is 15 residues long. J lost 2 bases, V lost 1 base, and 5 bases had no gene match. This rearrangement joins TRBV6-1 to TRBJ2-7; TRBD2 aligns across 7 bases. The specimen sequenced was naive CD4+ T cells from PBMCs. Subset noted: CD45RA+ positively selected. This clonotype was sampled from a young man in good health. Some clones in this sample may be carry-over from other donors' samples. The CDR3 sequence: CASSEGWGGAYEQYF. CDR3 DNA sequence: TGTGCCAGCAGTGAAGGATGGGGGGGGGCCTACGAGCAGTACTTC.